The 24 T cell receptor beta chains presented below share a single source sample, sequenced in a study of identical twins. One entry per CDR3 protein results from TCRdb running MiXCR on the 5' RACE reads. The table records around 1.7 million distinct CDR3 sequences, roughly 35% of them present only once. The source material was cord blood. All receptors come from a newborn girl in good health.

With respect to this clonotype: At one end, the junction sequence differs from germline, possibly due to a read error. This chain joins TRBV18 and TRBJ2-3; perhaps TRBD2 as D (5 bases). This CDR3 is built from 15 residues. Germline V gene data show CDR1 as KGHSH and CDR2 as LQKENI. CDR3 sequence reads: CASSPPQGRADTRYF. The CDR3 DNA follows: TGTGCCAGCTCACCACCTCAAGGGAGAGCAGATACGCGGTATTTT. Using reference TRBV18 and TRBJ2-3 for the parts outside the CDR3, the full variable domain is NAGVMQNPRHLVRRRGQEARLRCSPMKGHSHVYWYRQLPEEGLKFMVYLQKENIIDESGMPKERFSAEFPKEGPSILRIQQVVRGDSAAYFCASSPPQGRADTRYFGPGTRLTVL.

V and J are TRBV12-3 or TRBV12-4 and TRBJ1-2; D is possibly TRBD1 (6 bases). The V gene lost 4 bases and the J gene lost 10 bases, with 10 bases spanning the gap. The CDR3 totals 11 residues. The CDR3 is CASSSGQPYTF. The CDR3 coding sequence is TGTGCCAGCAGTTCAGGACAGCCCTACACCTTC.

The CDR3 loop reads CASSFIMNTEAFF. DNA for the CDR3: TGTGCCAGCAGCTTTATCATGAACACTGAAGCTTTCTTT. The chain couples TRBV7-9 to TRBJ1-1; D remains unclear. The CDR3 contains 13 residues. V was shortened by 3 bases and J by 0 bases, with 5 bases between the two germline ends. CDR1 is SEHNR and CDR2 is FQNEAQ in the germline V gene (reference sequence).

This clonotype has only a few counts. Here the CDR3 DNA reads TGCAGCGTTGAAGATCACTCGAACGGGGAGCTGTTTTTT. As protein: CSVEDHSNGELFF. The chain employs TRBV29-1 and TRBJ2-2; D not resolved. Germline loops: CDR1 SQVTM, CDR2 ANQGSEA. This CDR3 has 13 amino acids. Between the trimmed V and J ends, which lost 0 bases and 7 bases, there was a span of 9 bases.

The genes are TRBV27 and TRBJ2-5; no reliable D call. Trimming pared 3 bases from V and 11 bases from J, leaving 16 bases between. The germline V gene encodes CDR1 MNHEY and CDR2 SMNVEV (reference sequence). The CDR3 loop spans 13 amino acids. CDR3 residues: CASSLVHSNEQYF. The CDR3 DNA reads TGTGCCAGCAGTTTGGTGCACTCCAATGAGCAGTACTTC.

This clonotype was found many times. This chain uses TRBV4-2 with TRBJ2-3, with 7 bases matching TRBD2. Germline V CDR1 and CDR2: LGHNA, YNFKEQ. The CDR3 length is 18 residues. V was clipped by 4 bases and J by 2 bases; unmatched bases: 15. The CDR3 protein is CASSREITSAGYTDTQYF. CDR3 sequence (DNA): TGTGCCAGCAGCCGAGAAATCACTAGCGCGGGGTACACAGATACGCAGTATTTT.

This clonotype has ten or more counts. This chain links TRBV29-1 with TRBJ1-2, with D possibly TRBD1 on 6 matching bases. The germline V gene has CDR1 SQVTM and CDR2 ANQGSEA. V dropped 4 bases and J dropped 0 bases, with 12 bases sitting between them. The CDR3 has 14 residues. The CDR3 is CSVAQRGSNYGYTF. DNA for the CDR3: TGCAGCGTTGCCCAGAGGGGGTCTAACTATGGCTACACCTTC.

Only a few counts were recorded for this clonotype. The CDR3, as DNA: TGTGCCACCAGCAGAGAACAGAAACATGGCTACACCTTC. As protein: CATSREQKHGYTF. The chain recombines TRBV15 with TRBJ1-2; D uncertain. V shed 0 bases and J shed 6 bases, with 8 bases lying between them. CDR3 size: 13 residues. Germline CDR1 is LNHNV and CDR2 is YYDKDF (reference sequence).

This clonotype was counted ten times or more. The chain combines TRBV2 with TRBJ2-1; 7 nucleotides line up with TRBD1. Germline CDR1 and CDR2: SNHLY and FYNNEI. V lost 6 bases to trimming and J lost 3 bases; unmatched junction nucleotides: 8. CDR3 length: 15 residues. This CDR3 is CASSRQGSSYNEQFF. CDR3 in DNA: TGTGCCAGCAGCCGACAGGGAAGCAGCTACAATGAGCAGTTCTTC.

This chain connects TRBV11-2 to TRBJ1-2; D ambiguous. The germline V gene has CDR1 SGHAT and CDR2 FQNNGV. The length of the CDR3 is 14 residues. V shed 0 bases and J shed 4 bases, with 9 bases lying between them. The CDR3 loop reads CASSLDTRPYGYTF. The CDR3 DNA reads TGTGCCAGCAGCTTAGATACCCGACCCTATGGCTACACCTTC.

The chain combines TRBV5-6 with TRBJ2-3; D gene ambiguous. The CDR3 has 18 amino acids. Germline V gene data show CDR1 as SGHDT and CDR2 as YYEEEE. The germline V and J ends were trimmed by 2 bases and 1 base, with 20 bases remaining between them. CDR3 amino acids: CASSFAFTRAAGTDTQYF. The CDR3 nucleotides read TGTGCCAGCAGCTTTGCCTTTACACGGGCGGCGGGCACAGATACGCAGTATTTT. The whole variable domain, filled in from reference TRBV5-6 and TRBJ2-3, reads DAGVTQSPTHLIKTRGQQVTLRCSPKSGHDTVSWYQQALGQGPQFIFQYYEEEERQRGNFPDRFSGHQFPNYSSELNVNALLLGDSALYLCASSFAFTRAAGTDTQYFGPGTRLTVL.

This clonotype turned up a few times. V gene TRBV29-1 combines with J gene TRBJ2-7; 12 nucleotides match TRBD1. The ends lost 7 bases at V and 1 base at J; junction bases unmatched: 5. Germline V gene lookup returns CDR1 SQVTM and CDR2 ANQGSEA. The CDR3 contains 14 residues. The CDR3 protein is CSARGQGASYEQYF. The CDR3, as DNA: TGCAGCGCCAGGGGACAGGGGGCGTCCTACGAGCAGTACTTC.

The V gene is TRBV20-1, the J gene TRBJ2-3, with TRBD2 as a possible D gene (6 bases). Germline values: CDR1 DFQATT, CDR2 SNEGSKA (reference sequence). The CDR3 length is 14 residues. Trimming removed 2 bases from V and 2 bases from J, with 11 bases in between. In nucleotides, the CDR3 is TGCAGTGCTAGAAAGGCGGGGAACACAGATACGCAGTATTTT. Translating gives CSARKAGNTDTQYF.

The CDR3: CASSYSTGVGEKLFF. DNA for the CDR3: TGTGCCAGCAGTTACTCAACGGGGGTCGGTGAAAAACTGTTTTTT. The V call is TRBV6-5, the J call TRBJ1-4, with D tentatively TRBD1 (5 bases). Germline CDR1 is MNHEY and CDR2 is SVGAGI. This CDR3 has 15 residues. Trimming stripped 0 bases from V and 7 bases from J, with 12 bases between.

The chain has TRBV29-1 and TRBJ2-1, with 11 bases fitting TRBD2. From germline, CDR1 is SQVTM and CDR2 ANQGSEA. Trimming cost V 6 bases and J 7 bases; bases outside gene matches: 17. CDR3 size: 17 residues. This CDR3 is CSVAEGKLAGGRNEQFF. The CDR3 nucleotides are TGCAGCGTAGCCGAGGGGAAGCTAGCGGGAGGAAGGAATGAGCAGTTCTTC.

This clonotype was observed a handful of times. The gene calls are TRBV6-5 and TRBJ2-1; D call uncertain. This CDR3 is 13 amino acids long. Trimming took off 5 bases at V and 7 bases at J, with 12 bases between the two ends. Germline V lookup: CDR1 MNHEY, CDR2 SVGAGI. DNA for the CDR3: TGTGCCAGCAGTCCCATCTCGCGGAATGAGCAGTTCTTC. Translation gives CASSPISRNEQFF.

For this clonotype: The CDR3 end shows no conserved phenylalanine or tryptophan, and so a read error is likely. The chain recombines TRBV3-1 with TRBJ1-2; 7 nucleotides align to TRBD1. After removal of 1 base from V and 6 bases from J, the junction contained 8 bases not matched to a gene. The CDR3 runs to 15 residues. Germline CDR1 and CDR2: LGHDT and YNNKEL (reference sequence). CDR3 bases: TGTGCCAGCAGCCAAGCCTTTGACAGGGTAAATGGCTACACCTTA. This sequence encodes CASSQAFDRVNGYTL.

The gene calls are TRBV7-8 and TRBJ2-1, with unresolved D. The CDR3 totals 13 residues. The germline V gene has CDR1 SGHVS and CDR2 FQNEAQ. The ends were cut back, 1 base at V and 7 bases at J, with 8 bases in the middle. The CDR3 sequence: CASSLVMANEQFF. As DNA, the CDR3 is TGTGCCAGCAGCTTAGTCATGGCGAATGAGCAGTTCTTC.

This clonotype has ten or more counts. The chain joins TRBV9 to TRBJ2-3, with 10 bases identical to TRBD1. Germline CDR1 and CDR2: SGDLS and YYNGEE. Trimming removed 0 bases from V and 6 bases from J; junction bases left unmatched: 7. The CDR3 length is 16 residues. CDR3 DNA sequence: TGTGCCAGCAGCGTAGGCACCGGGACAGGGGTTGATACGCAGTATTTT. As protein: CASSVGTGTGVDTQYF.

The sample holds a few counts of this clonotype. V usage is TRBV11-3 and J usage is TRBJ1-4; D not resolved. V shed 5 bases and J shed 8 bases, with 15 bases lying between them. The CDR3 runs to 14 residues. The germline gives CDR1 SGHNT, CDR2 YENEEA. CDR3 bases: TGTGCCAGCAGCCACCCTTTTATGGCGGAAAAACTGTTTTTT. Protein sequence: CASSHPFMAEKLFF.

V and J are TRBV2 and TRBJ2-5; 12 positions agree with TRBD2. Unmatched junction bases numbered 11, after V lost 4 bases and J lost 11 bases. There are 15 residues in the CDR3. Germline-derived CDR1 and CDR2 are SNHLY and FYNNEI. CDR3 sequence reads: CASSGLAGGSNEQYF. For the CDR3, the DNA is TGTGCCAGCAGTGGGCTAGCGGGGGGGTCAAATGAGCAGTACTTC.

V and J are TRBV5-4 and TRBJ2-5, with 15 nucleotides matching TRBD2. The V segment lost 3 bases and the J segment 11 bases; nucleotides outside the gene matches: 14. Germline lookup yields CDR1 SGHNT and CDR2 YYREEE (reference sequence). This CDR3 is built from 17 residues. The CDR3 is CASSWGLAGGGSDEQYF. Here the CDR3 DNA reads TGTGCCAGCAGCTGGGGACTAGCGGGAGGAGGGTCGGATGAGCAGTACTTC.

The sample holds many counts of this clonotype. CDR3 amino acids: CASSQEGTGIYEQYF. CDR3 DNA sequence: TGTGCCAGCAGCCAAGAAGGGACAGGGATATACGAGCAGTACTTC. The V and J genes are TRBV3-1 and TRBJ2-7, with 9 bases that match TRBD1. CDR1 LGHDT and CDR2 YNNKEL come from the germline V gene (reference sequence). The V gene end was trimmed by 0 bases and the J gene end by 4 bases; junction bases not matched to a gene: 4. There are 15 residues in the CDR3.

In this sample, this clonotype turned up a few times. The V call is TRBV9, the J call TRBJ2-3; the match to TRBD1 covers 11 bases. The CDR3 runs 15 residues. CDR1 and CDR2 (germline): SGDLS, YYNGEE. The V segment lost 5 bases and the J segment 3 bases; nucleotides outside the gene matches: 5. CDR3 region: CASSVDRGRTDTQYF. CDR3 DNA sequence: TGTGCCAGCAGTGTGGACAGGGGGCGAACAGATACGCAGTATTTT.